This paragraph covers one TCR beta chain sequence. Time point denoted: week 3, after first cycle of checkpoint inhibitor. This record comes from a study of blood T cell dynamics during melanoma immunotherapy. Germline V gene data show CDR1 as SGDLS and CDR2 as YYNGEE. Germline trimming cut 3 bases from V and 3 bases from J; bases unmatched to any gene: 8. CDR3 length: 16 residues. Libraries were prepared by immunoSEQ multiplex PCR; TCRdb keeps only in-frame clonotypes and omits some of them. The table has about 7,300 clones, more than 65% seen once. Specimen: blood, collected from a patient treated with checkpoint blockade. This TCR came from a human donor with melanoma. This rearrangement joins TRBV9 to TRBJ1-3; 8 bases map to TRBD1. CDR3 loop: CASSAGQGQFGNTIYF. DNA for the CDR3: TGTGCCAGCAGCGCTGGACAGGGACAATTTGGAAACACCATATATTTT.